The TCR beta chain under discussion was sequenced for a study of shared clonotypes between healthy human individuals. Looking at the study overall: The people who gave samples were a couple of women and a few men aged 18 to 49.

V was pared by 2 bases and J by 6 bases, with 18 bases between. This CDR3 contains 16 residues. Germline lookup yields CDR1 SGHAT and CDR2 FQDESV (reference sequence). Genomic DNA from each subset was divided evenly over several immunoSEQ plates. Sequencing was performed with immunoSEQ multiplex PCR; in TCRdb, only in-frame clones are kept and a portion is missing. The sample shows roughly 500,000 clones, 79% of them seen only once. Donors, healthy HIV-negative adults, lacked recent acute infections or vaccinations. The clonotype originates from a woman aged 40 to 50 in good health. Some clones in this sample may be carry-over from other donors' samples. The sequencing input was PBMCs. V gene TRBV11-1 combines with J gene TRBJ2-3, with D possibly being TRBD1 (5 bases). CDR3 bases: TGTGCCAGCAGCTTAATCGGCAGGGTGGCTGGGGATACGCAGTATTTT. Translating gives CASSLIGRVAGDTQYF. The whole variable domain, filled in from reference TRBV11-1 and TRBJ2-3, reads EAEVAQSPRYKITEKSQAVAFWCDPISGHATLYWYRQILGQGPELLVQFQDESVVDDSQLPKDRFSAERLKGVDSTLKIQPAELGDSAMYLCASSLIGRVAGDTQYFGPGTRLTVL.